This TCR beta chain stems from a study of T cell responses to AZD1222 COVID-19 vaccine. About the research overall: Second doses that came at about 4 or about 12 weeks were put together. The study's findings and limits: When two AZD1222 doses had been given, Spike-specific TCR breadth and depth rose. Scientists sampled the repertoires only once the peak T cell response had passed. Females made up more of the donors, who were largely white British, and clonal diversity may have come out too low.

As to this clone: Its target is not known.

The V gene lost 1 base and the J gene lost 0 bases, with 3 bases spanning the gap. The CDR3 extends over 14 amino acids. From germline, CDR1 is KGHSH and CDR2 LQKENI. The protocol was immunoSEQ multiplex PCR, while the TCRdb copy is restricted to in-frame clones and leaves out a portion. The repertoire holds about 120,000 clones, with less than 90% as singletons. The sequencing used peripheral blood, collected on day 0 of AZD1222 vaccination. This receptor was taken from an adult in good health. The chain combines TRBV18 with TRBJ2-2; D gene ambiguous. The CDR3 reads CASSPQPNTGELFF. The CDR3 bases are TGTGCCAGCTCACCACAGCCGAACACCGGGGAGCTGTTTTTT.